This T cell receptor (beta chain) was recorded in a study of blood T cell repertoires in COVID-19. In the study overall: From the United States, Italy and Spain came samples of acute and convalescent COVID-19. Nucleic acid was either cDNA or gDNA, and it came from T cells, B-cell-depleted T cells, or PBMCs.

Sequenced by immunoSEQ multiplex PCR; TCRdb stores in-frame clones only, minus some. Seen here are around 370,000 clones, more than 75% observed once, and the top ten hold roughly 1.2%. Individuals drawn from 20 to 30 US areas were roughly 18 to 89 years old. Participants' reported clinical history set cohort assignment. Concerning this clone itself: At one boundary the junction diverges from the germline segment, which might be a read error.

This receptor was taken from a woman aged 18-29 years who had recovered from COVID-19. Sequencing used PBMCs or T cells enriched from blood (not recorded which).

CDR3 in amino acids: CASSLVGRQETQYF. CDR3 bases: TGTGCTAGCAGCTTAGTCGGCAGGCAAGAGACCCAGTACTTC. V is TRBV7-7 and J is TRBJ2-5; D is unclear. The germline gives CDR1 SSHAT, CDR2 FNYEAQ (reference sequence). This CDR3 is built from 14 residues.